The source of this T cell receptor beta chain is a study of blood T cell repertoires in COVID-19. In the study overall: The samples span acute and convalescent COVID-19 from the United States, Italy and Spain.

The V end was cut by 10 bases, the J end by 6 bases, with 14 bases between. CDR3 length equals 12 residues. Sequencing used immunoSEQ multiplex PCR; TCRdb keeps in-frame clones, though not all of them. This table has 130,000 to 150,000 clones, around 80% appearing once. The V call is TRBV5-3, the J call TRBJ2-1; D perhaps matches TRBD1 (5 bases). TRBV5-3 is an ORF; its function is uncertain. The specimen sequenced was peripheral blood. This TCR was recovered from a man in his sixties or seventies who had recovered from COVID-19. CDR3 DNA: TGTGCCCAAGGGGCGGCTATCAATGAGCAGTTCTTC. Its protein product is CAQGAAINEQFF.